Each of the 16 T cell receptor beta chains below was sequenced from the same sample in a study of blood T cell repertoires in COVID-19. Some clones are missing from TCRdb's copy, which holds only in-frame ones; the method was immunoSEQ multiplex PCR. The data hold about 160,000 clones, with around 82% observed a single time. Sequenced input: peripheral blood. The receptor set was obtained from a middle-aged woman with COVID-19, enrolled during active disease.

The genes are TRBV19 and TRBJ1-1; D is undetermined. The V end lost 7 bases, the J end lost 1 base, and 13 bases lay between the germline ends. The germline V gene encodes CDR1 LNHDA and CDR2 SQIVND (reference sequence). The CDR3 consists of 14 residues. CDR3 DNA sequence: TGTGCCAGTAAGACAAGGCTGGGGAACACTGAAGCTTTCTTT. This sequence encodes CASKTRLGNTEAFF.

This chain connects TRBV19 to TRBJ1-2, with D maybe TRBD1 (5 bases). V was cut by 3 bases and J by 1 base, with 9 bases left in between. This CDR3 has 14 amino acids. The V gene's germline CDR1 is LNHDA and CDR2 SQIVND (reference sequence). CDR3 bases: TGTGCCAGTAGTATCCAAGGGGTTAACTATGGCTACACCTTC. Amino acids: CASSIQGVNYGYTF. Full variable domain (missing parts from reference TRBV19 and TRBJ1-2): DGGITQSPKYLFRKEGQNVTLSCEQNLNHDAMYWYRQDPGQGLRLIYYSQIVNDFQKGDIAEGYSVSREKKESFPLTVTSAQKNPTAFYLCASSIQGVNYGYTFGSGTRLTVV.

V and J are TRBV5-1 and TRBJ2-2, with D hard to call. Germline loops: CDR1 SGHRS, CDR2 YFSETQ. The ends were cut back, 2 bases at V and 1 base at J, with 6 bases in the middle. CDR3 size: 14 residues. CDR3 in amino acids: CASSFGENTGELFF. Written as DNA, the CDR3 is TGCGCCAGCAGCTTTGGAGAGAACACCGGGGAGCTGTTTTTT. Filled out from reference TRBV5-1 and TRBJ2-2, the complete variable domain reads KAGVTQTPRYLIKTRGQQVTLSCSPISGHRSVSWYQQTPGQGLQFLFEYFSETQRNKGNFPGRFSGRQFSNSRSEMNVSTLELGDSALYLCASSFGENTGELFFGEGSRLTVL.

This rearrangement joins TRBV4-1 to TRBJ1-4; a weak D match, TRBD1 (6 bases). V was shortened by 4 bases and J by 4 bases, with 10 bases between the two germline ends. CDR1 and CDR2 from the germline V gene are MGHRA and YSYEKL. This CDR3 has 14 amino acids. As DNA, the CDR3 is TGCGCCAGCAGCCCACAGGGCTTTAATGAAAAACTGTTTTTT. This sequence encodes CASSPQGFNEKLFF.

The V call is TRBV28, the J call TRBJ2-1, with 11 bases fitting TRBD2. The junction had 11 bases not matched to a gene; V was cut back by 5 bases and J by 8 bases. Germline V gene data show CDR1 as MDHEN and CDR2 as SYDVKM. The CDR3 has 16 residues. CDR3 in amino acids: CASSPRGSGRAYEQFF. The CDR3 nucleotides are TGTGCCAGCAGTCCGCGGGGTAGCGGGAGGGCCTATGAGCAGTTCTTC.

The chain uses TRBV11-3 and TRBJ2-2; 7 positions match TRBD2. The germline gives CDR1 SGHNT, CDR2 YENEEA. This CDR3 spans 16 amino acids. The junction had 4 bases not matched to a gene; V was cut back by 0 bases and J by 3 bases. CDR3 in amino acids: CASSLERGSYTGELFF. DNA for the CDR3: TGTGCCAGCAGCTTAGAGCGCGGGAGTTACACCGGGGAGCTGTTTTTT. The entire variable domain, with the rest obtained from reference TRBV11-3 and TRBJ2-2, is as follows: EAGVVQSPRYKIIEKKQPVAFWCNPISGHNTLYWYLQNLGQGPELLIRYENEEAVDDSQLPKDRFSAERLKGVDSTLKIQPAELGDSAVYLCASSLERGSYTGELFFGEGSRLTVL.

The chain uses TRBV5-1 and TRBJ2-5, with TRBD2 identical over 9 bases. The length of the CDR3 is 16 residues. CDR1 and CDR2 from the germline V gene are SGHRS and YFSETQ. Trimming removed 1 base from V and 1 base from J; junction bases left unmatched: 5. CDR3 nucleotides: TGCGCCAGCAGCTTGAGTACTAGCGGGCTCCAAGAGACCCAGTACTTC. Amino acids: CASSLSTSGLQETQYF.

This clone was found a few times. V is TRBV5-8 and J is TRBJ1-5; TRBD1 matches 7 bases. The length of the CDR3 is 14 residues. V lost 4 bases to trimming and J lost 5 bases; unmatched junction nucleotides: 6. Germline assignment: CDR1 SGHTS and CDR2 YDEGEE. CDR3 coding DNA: TGTGCCAGCAGCCTAAGGACAGGACATCAGCCCCAGCATTTT. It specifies CASSLRTGHQPQHF.

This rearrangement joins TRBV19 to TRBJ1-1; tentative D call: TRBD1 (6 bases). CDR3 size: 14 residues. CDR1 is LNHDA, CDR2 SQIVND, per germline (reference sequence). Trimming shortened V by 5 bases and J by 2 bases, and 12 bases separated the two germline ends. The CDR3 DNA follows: TGTGCCAGTAGTTTCGGACAGCTAAACACTGAAGCTTTCTTT. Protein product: CASSFGQLNTEAFF. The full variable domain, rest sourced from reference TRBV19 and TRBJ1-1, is DGGITQSPKYLFRKEGQNVTLSCEQNLNHDAMYWYRQDPGQGLRLIYYSQIVNDFQKGDIAEGYSVSREKKESFPLTVTSAQKNPTAFYLCASSFGQLNTEAFFGQGTRLTVV.

The CDR3 nucleotides are TGTGCCAGCAGCTCACCACAGGGGAACAATGAGCAGTTCTTC. It yields the protein CASSSPQGNNEQFF. The chain employs TRBV11-3 and TRBJ2-1; 7 nucleotides match TRBD1. V dropped 4 bases and J dropped 5; count of bases not matched to a gene: 5. The CDR3 runs to 14 residues. Per the germline V gene, CDR1 is SGHNT and CDR2 is YENEEA. Together with reference TRBV11-3 and TRBJ2-1, the CDR3 gives the full variable domain: EAGVVQSPRYKIIEKKQPVAFWCNPISGHNTLYWYLQNLGQGPELLIRYENEEAVDDSQLPKDRFSAERLKGVDSTLKIQPAELGDSAVYLCASSSPQGNNEQFFGPGTRLTVL.

CDR3 in amino acids: CASSGTGYYEQYF. DNA of the CDR3: TGTGCCAGCAGTGGGACAGGGTACTACGAGCAGTACTTC. This chain joins TRBV25-1 and TRBJ2-7, with 8 bases lining up with TRBD1. V lost 4 bases, J lost 3 bases, and 2 bases stayed unmatched. There are 13 residues in the CDR3. Per germline, CDR1 MGHDK and CDR2 SYGVNS.

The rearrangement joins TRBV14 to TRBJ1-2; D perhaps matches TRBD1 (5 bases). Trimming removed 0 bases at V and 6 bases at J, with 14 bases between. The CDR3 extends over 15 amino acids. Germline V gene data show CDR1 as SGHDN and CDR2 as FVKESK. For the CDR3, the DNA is TGTGCCAGCAGCCAAGACTTCGGCAGGGCCGATGGCTACACCTTC. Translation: CASSQDFGRADGYTF. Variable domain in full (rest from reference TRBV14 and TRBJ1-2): EAGVTQFPSHSVIEKGQTVTLRCDPISGHDNLYWYRRVMGKEIKFLLHFVKESKQDESGMPNNRFLAERTGGTYSTLKVQPAELEDSGVYFCASSQDFGRADGYTFGSGTRLTVV.

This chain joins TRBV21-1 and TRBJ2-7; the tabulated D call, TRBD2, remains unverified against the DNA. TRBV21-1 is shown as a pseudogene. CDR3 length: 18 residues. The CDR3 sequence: CASSKAKETAVTFYEQYF. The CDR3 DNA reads TGTGCCAGCAGCAAAGCAAAGGAGACCGCCGTCACCTTCTACGAGCAGTACTTC.

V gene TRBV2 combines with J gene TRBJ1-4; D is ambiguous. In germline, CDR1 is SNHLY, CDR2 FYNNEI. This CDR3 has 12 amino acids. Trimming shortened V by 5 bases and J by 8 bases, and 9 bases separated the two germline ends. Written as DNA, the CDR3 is TGTGCCAGCAGTCGGTCCCGAGAAAAACTGTTTTTT. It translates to CASSRSREKLFF.

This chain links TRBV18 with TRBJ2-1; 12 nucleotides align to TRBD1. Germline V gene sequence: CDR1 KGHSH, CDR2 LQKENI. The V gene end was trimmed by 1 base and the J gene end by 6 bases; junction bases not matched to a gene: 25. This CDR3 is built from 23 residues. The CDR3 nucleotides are TGTGCCAGCTCACCACAGTCCGGGACAGGGGGCCTCTTTAAGGGTGGACAATTCAATGAGCAGTTCTTC. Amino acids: CASSPQSGTGGLFKGGQFNEQFF.

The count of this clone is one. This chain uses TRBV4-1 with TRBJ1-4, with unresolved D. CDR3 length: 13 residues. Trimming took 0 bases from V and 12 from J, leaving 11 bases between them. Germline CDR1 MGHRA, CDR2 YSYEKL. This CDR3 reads CASSQEVLGELFF. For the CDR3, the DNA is TGCGCCAGCAGCCAAGAGGTTCTGGGAGAACTGTTTTTT.